A selection of T cell receptor beta chains follows, all from one sample in a study of blood T cell repertoires in COVID-19. The assay was immunoSEQ multiplex PCR, and TCRdb's table has in-frame clones only and misses some. The sample lists 150,000 or so clones, around 80% seen once, with just over 6% in the top ten. Sequencing was carried out using PBMCs or T cells enriched from blood (not recorded which). Receptors originate from a woman in her forties or fifties who had recovered from COVID-19. Both conserved end residues are part of each CDR3. The order of the fields is J gene, V gene, D gene, clone size, CDR3 protein. A D gene is named only where the DNA matches it firmly. Clone size is not always given. Where it is, it says once, few, many or a class for expanded clones.

TRBJ1-1	TRBV9	-	-	CASSVATGVQPNTEAFF
TRBJ1-3	TRBV10-1	TRBD1	-	CARGQGPPGNTIYF
TRBJ2-1	TRBV15	TRBD2	-	CATSSTSGGALPINEQFF
TRBJ2-7	TRBV6-5	TRBD2	-	CASSSSGGSYEQYF
TRBJ2-3	TRBV5-8	-	-	CASRSWLSADTQYF
TRBJ1-5	TRBV5-1	TRBD1	-	CASSLEAGGPGQPQHF
TRBJ2-7	TRBV7-9	-	-	CASSPTAAYEQYF
TRBJ2-1	TRBV7-2	TRBD1	-	CASSARVPDRGRWFF
TRBJ1-1	TRBV29-1	-	few	CSGLANTEAFF
TRBJ2-6	TRBV2	-	once	CASHYSSSGANVLTF
TRBJ1-5	TRBV28	-	-	CASSFQGQPQHF
TRBJ1-6	TRBV7-9	-	-	CASREGTYNSPLHF
TRBJ2-6	TRBV27	-	-	CASGRKGGANVLTF
TRBJ1-1	TRBV19	TRBD1	-	CASNYMTGAPLF
TRBJ1-6	TRBV10-3	-	-	CAISATDNNSPLHF
TRBJ2-3	TRBV7-2	-	-	CASSLGAGGVTTDTQYF
TRBJ1-5	TRBV30	-	-	CAWSVTGNQPQHF
TRBJ1-6	TRBV10-3	-	once	CAISESSRAYNSPLHF
TRBJ2-7	TRBV21-1	-	-	CASSKALRTREQYF
TRBJ2-2	TRBV6-5	TRBD2	-	CASSPRLAGTGELFF
TRBJ1-1	TRBV28	-	-	CASGDMNTEAFF
TRBJ1-2	TRBV7-9	-	once	CASSLRLYYGYTF
TRBJ1-1	TRBV4-2	TRBD1	-	CASSQDKDRGGTEAFF
TRBJ2-3	TRBV9	-	-	CASSVARGSPDTQYF
TRBJ1-1	TRBV4-1	-	-	CASSQGYRGRDPNTEAFF
TRBJ2-3	TRBV7-3	TRBD2	few	CASSPGLAGGHDTQYF
TRBJ1-5	TRBV5-1	-	-	CASSLSSSNQPQHF
TRBJ1-3	TRBV14	-	-	CASSQERGFGLNTIYF
TRBJ1-1	TRBV28	TRBD1	-	CASSITGGLEAFF
TRBJ1-1	TRBV15	TRBD1	-	CATSRDIFQGETEAFF
TRBJ2-1	TRBV28	TRBD2	few	CASSLAGGPYNEQFF
TRBJ1-1	TRBV2	-	-	CASTKMSEYTEAFF
TRBJ1-1	TRBV5-6	TRBD1	-	CASSSQPGQKNTEAFF
TRBJ2-7	TRBV5-6	TRBD1	-	CASSLGDRGFSYEQYF
TRBJ2-1	TRBV15	-	-	CATRTTRAAYNEQFF
TRBJ1-2	TRBV19	TRBD1	-	CASRLQGEANYGYTF
TRBJ1-5	TRBV19	TRBD1	-	CASSIRQGDTQPQHF
TRBJ1-2	TRBV5-4	TRBD1	-	CASSLGTGADGYTF
TRBJ1-1	TRBV6-6	TRBD1	once	CASSRGTGTGDTEAFF
TRBJ2-3	TRBV3-1/TRBV3-2	-	-	CASSLSGLTDTQYF
TRBJ1-1	TRBV19	TRBD1	few	CASKQGASMNTEAFF
TRBJ2-2	TRBV28	-	-	CASSPPTDLNTGELFF
TRBJ1-1	TRBV7-6	-	few	CASSPGQNLNTEAFF
TRBJ2-3	TRBV4-2	TRBD1	-	CASSHPMGQGRSTDTQYF
TRBJ1-5	TRBV18	-	many	CASSPGSGASNQPQHF
TRBJ1-6	TRBV2	-	-	CASSEFSSYNSPLHF
TRBJ2-1	TRBV5-4	-	-	CASSVYMGGSYNEQFF
TRBJ2-2	TRBV18	-	-	CASSMQLNTGELFF
TRBJ1-6	TRBV30	-	-	CAWSLSRDSPLHF
TRBJ1-2	TRBV7-9	-	few	CASSFSGTDYGYTF
TRBJ2-5	TRBV19	TRBD1	few	CASSNSGTGILKETQYF
TRBJ2-3	TRBV15	TRBD2	-	CATSSGLAGGPDTQYF
TRBJ2-3	TRBV7-2	TRBD1	-	CASSFWDRVTDTQYF
TRBJ2-1	TRBV19	TRBD2	-	CASSPTSGDNEQFF
TRBJ2-1	TRBV10-3	TRBD1	-	CAISEGQGVSYNEQFF
TRBJ2-3	TRBV15	TRBD2	-	CATSRDQPRGAGELDTQYF
TRBJ2-6	TRBV28	-	-	CASGSLSSGANVLTF
TRBJ2-5	TRBV11-1	-	-	CASSRTGAGETQYF
TRBJ2-2	TRBV28	TRBD1	-	CASSLLGQGNTGELFF